This T cell receptor (beta chain) was retrieved from a study of blood T cell repertoires in COVID-19. Study at large: Specimens from acute and convalescent COVID-19 originated in the United States, Italy and Spain. T cells, B-cell-depleted T cells, or PBMCs supplied cDNA or gDNA.

This clone was seen only a few times. CDR1 is LGHNA, CDR2 YNFKEQ, per germline. The length of the CDR3 is 18 residues. V trimming: 4 bases; J trimming: 2 bases; junction bases outside the gene matches: 16. Original processing notes: Using reference gene primer amplification, nucleated cell counts were estimated. Profiling relied on immunoSEQ multiplex PCR, and the TCRdb table lists in-frame clones only, not all of them. The V and J calls and clone size come from that table; D and trimming were worked out from the DNA. The profile shows almost 80,000 clones, approximately 82% of them singletons. The origin of this receptor is a woman in her sixties or seventies with acute or convalescent COVID-19. V is TRBV4-2 and J is TRBJ2-7; 8 nucleotides line up with TRBD1. The specimen sequenced was peripheral blood. Here the CDR3 reads CASSPTISQGQVPYEQYF. The CDR3 nucleotides read TGTGCCAGCAGCCCCACCATCTCACAGGGACAGGTTCCCTACGAGCAGTACTTC.